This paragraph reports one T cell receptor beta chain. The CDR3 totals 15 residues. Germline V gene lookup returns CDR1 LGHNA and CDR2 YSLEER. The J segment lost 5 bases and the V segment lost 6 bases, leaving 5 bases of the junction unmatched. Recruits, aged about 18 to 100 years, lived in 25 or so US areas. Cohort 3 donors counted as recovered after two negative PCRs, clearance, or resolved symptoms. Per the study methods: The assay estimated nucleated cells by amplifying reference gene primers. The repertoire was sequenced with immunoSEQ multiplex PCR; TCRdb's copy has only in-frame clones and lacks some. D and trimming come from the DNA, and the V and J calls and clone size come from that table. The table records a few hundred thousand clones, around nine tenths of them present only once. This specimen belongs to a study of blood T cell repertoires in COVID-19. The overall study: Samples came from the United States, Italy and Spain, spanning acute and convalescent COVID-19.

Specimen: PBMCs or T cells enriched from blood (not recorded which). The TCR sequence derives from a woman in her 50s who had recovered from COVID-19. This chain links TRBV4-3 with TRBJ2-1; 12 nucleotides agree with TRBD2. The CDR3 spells CASSKTSGGHNEQFF. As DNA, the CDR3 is TGCGCCAGCAGTAAGACTAGCGGGGGCCACAATGAGCAGTTCTTC.